The 17 T cell receptor beta chains below come from one sample, sequenced in a study of blood T cell repertoires in COVID-19. The assay was immunoSEQ multiplex PCR, and TCRdb's table has in-frame clones only and misses some. In the table there are about 190,000 clones, roughly 84% of which are singletons. The sample taken for sequencing was PBMCs or T cells enriched from blood (not recorded which). The receptors here all came from a young woman who had recovered from COVID-19.

This clone came up once. The J gene is TRBJ2-3, the V gene TRBV5-1, with D perhaps matching TRBD2 (6 bases). Trimming removed 4 bases from V and 2 bases from J, with 11 bases in between. CDR3 length equals 14 residues. Germline CDR1 SGHRS, CDR2 YFSETQ. The CDR3 DNA is TGCGCCAGCAGCCCGGGGGTCCCCACAGATACGCAGTATTTT. This encodes CASSPGVPTDTQYF.

This clone was observed at least ten times. V usage is TRBV24-1 and J usage is TRBJ2-1; 13 bases are a match to TRBD2. The germline V gene encodes CDR1 KGHDR and CDR2 SFDVKD. This CDR3 is built from 17 residues. V was clipped by 3 bases and J by 0 bases; unmatched bases: 1. The CDR3 protein is CATSDGTSGISYNEQFF. The CDR3, as DNA: TGTGCCACCAGTGATGGGACTAGCGGGATCTCCTACAATGAGCAGTTCTTC.

This chain links TRBV7-2 with TRBJ1-1, with no clear D. The CDR3 sequence is 15 residues long. Germline V gene sequence: CDR1 SGHTA, CDR2 FQGNSA. V gave up 2 bases and J gave up 1 base, with 11 bases separating them. CDR3 sequence (DNA): TGTGCCAGCAGCTTAATCATGGGCGCGAACACTGAAGCTTTCTTT. This gives the protein CASSLIMGANTEAFF. Full variable domain (outside the CDR3, taken from reference TRBV7-2 and TRBJ1-1): GAGVSQSPSNKVTEKGKDVELRCDPISGHTALYWYRQSLGQGLEFLIYFQGNSAPDKSGLPSDRFSAERTGGSVSTLTIQRTQQEDSAVYLCASSLIMGANTEAFFGQGTRLTVV.

V is TRBV25-1 and J is TRBJ1-1, with D perhaps matching TRBD1 (6 bases). Germline V gene data show CDR1 as MGHDK and CDR2 as SYGVNS. V lost 6 bases and J lost 3, with 14 bases in between. CDR3 length equals 14 residues. In nucleotides, the CDR3 is TGTGCCAGCAGCGCGCCGGGGGGCCACACTGAAGCTTTCTTT. Encoded protein: CASSAPGGHTEAFF.

The CDR3 here is CASTMTGSNEKLFF. CDR3 sequence (DNA): TGTGCCAGTACTATGACAGGGTCTAATGAAAAACTGTTTTTT. The chain recombines TRBV19 with TRBJ1-4; TRBD1 matches 7 bases. Germline V gives CDR1 LNHDA, CDR2 SQIVND (reference sequence). The CDR3 is 14 amino acids. Trimming at V came to 7 bases and at J to 3 bases, leaving 5 bases not matched to a gene.

The genes are TRBV19 and TRBJ2-1; 12 positions agree with TRBD2. Trimming cost V 2 bases and J 3 bases; bases outside gene matches: 2. Germline assignment: CDR1 LNHDA and CDR2 SQIVND (reference sequence). The CDR3 is 16 residues long. The CDR3 coding sequence is TGTGCCAGTAGTATACAACTAGCGGGGGGCTACAATGAGCAGTTCTTC. Translated, it gives CASSIQLAGGYNEQFF. Filled out from reference TRBV19 and TRBJ2-1, the complete variable domain reads DGGITQSPKYLFRKEGQNVTLSCEQNLNHDAMYWYRQDPGQGLRLIYYSQIVNDFQKGDIAEGYSVSREKKESFPLTVTSAQKNPTAFYLCASSIQLAGGYNEQFFGPGTRLTVL.

This chain uses TRBV4-2 with TRBJ1-6; weak D call: TRBD1 (6 bases). CDR3 length equals 15 residues. CDR1 is LGHNA, CDR2 YNFKEQ, per germline. The germline V and J ends were trimmed by 4 bases and 9 bases, with 16 bases remaining between them. CDR3 protein: CASSREQGTGSPLHF. The CDR3 bases are TGTGCCAGCAGCCGAGAACAGGGAACGGGTTCACCCCTCCACTTT.

The chain uses TRBV13 and TRBJ2-6; 8 positions match TRBD1. Germline V gene data show CDR1 as PRHDT and CDR2 as FYEKMQ (reference sequence). The CDR3 is 20 residues long. Losses at the gene ends were 4 bases for V and 0 bases for J; bases not matched to a gene: 14. For the CDR3, the DNA is TGTGCCAGCAGCTGGGAATTAAGGGCAGGGGGCGTCTCTGGGGCCAACGTCCTGACTTTC. It translates to CASSWELRAGGVSGANVLTF.

The rearrangement links TRBV5-1 to TRBJ2-1; 8 bases align to TRBD2. CDR3 length: 17 residues. The trim removed 5 bases at V and 5 bases at J, leaving 15 bases unmatched. Germline CDR1 is SGHRS and CDR2 is YFSETQ. CDR3 amino acids: CASRGLGTSGGDNEQFF. The CDR3 DNA reads as TGCGCCAGCAGGGGCCTGGGAACTAGCGGAGGGGACAATGAGCAGTTCTTC.

This clone was recorded a few times. The rearrangement joins TRBV3-1 (or the pseudogene TRBV3-2) to TRBJ1-3; D gene ambiguous. Deletions cut 3 bases from V and 1 base from J, with 7 bases between. This CDR3 has 14 residues. The germline CDR1 and CDR2 sequences are LGHDT and YNNKEL (reference sequence). This chain's CDR3 is CASSQRVSGNTIYF. CDR3 DNA: TGTGCCAGCAGCCAGAGGGTTTCTGGAAACACCATATATTTT.

The rearrangement links TRBV19 to TRBJ2-7; 8 bases agree with TRBD1. CDR1 and CDR2 (germline): LNHDA, SQIVND (reference sequence). V was clipped by 4 bases and J by 4 bases; unmatched bases: 6. The CDR3 sequence is 14 residues long. The CDR3, as DNA: TGTGCCAGTAGTAACAGGGGGTTGGGATACGAGCAGTACTTC. It encodes CASSNRGLGYEQYF.

This chain connects TRBV7-8 to TRBJ2-3; 7 bases match TRBD2. The CDR3 runs 14 residues. Trimming at V came to 2 bases and at J to 3 bases, leaving 2 bases not matched to a gene. CDR1 and CDR2 (germline): SGHVS, FQNEAQ. The DNA of the CDR3 is TGTGCCAGCAGCTTATCTAGCGGTACAGATACGCAGTATTTT. Amino acids: CASSLSSGTDTQYF.

V and J are TRBV4-2 and TRBJ1-2; possible D gene TRBD1, 5 bases. CDR1 LGHNA and CDR2 YNFKEQ come from the germline V gene. The CDR3 totals 15 residues. Trimming took off 0 bases at V and 8 bases at J, with 16 bases between the two ends. CDR3 nucleotides: TGTGCCAGCAGCCAAGAAGGTCGGGGGTATGGAGGCTACACCTTC. Translating it yields CASSQEGRGYGGYTF.

This clone was recorded at least ten times. V usage is TRBV27 and J usage is TRBJ2-1; possible D gene TRBD2, 5 bases. Germline assignment: CDR1 MNHEY and CDR2 SMNVEV (reference sequence). The CDR3 is 14 amino acids. V gave up 3 bases and J gave up 3 bases, with 9 bases separating them. CDR3 in DNA: TGTGCCAGCAGTTTGGCTAGCCTCTACAATGAGCAGTTCTTC. It is translated as CASSLASLYNEQFF.

The V and J genes are TRBV12-3 or TRBV12-4 and TRBJ2-7; TRBD1 might be the D (6 bases). The CDR3 consists of 12 residues. V shed 6 bases and J shed 3 bases, with 9 bases lying between them. CDR3 sequence (DNA): TGTGCCAGCAGACGGGACAACTACGAGCAGTACTTC. Its translation: CASRRDNYEQYF.

The chain combines TRBV7-2 with TRBJ2-5; 9 bases agree with TRBD2. This CDR3 comprises 14 residues. Trimming removed 6 bases from V and 4 bases from J; junction bases left unmatched: 6. Looked up from germline, CDR1 is SGHTA and CDR2 is FQGNSA. Written as DNA, the CDR3 is TGTGCCAGCAGTCAGGGACTAGCCGCAGAGACCCAGTACTTC. Encoded protein: CASSQGLAAETQYF.

In this sample, this clone turned up once. The V and J genes are TRBV2 and TRBJ2-3; 9 bases agree with TRBD2. Germline lookup yields CDR1 SNHLY and CDR2 FYNNEI. Trimming cost V 5 bases and J 2 bases; bases outside gene matches: 8. The length of the CDR3 is 16 residues. This CDR3 reads CASSRNAGGNTDTQYF. For the CDR3, the DNA is TGTGCCAGCAGTAGGAACGCGGGGGGGAACACAGATACGCAGTATTTT.